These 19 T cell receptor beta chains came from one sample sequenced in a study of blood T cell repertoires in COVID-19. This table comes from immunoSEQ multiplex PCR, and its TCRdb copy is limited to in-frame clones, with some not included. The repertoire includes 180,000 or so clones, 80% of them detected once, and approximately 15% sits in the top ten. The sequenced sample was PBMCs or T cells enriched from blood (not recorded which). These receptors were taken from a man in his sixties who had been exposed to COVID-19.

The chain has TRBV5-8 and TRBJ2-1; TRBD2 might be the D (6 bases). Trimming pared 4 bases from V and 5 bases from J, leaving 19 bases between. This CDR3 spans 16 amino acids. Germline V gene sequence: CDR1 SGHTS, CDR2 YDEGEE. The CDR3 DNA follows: TGTGCCAGCAGCCTATCCCCGGGACTGCTGGACAATGAGCAGTTCTTC. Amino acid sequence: CASSLSPGLLDNEQFF.

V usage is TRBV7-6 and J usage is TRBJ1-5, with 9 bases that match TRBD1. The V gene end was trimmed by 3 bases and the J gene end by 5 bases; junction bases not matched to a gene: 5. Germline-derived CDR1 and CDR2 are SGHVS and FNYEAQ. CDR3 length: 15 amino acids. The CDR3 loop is CASSLGRQGDQPQHF. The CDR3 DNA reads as TGTGCCAGCAGCTTGGGACGACAGGGGGATCAGCCCCAGCATTTT.

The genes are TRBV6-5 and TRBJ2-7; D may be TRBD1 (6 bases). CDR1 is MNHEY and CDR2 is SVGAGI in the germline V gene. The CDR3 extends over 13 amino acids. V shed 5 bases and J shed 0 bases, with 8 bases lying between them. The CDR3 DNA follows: TGTGCCAGCAGTAGACAGGACTCCTACGAGCAGTACTTC. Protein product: CASSRQDSYEQYF.

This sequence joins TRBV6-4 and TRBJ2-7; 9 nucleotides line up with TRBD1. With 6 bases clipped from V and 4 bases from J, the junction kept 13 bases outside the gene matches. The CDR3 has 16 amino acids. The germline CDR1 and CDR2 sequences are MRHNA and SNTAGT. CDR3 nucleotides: TGTGCCAGCAGACACCACCGGGACAGGGTCTTTTACGAGCAGTACTTC. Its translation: CASRHHRDRVFYEQYF.

CDR3 region: CASSLEIGGSNHEQFF. The CDR3 DNA is TGTGCCAGCAGCTTGGAGATCGGCGGGAGTAACCATGAGCAGTTCTTC. The chain uses TRBV5-4 and TRBJ2-1, with TRBD2 matching over 7 bases. CDR3 length equals 16 residues. Germline CDR1 SGHNT, CDR2 YYREEE (reference sequence). The V and J ends lost 0 bases and 8 bases, in that order; junction bases with no gene match: 11.

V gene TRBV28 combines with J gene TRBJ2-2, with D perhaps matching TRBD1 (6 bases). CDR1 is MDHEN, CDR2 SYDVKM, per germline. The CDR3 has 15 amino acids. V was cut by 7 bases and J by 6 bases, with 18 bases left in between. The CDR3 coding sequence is TGTGCCAGCATACCCAGGGGTCGCAGGGCCGGGGAGCTGTTTTTT. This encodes CASIPRGRRAGELFF.

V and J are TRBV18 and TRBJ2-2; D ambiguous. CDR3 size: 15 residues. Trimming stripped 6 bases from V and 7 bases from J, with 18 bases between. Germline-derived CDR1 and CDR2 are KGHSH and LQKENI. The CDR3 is CASSLDASVVGELFF. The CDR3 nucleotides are TGTGCCAGCTCCCTCGACGCGAGCGTCGTCGGGGAGCTGTTTTTT.

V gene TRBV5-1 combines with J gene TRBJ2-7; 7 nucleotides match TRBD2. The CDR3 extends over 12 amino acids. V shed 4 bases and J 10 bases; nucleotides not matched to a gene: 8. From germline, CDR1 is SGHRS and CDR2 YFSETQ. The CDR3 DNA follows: TGCGCCAGCAGCGCAGGGACTATTCCTCAGTACTTC. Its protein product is CASSAGTIPQYF.

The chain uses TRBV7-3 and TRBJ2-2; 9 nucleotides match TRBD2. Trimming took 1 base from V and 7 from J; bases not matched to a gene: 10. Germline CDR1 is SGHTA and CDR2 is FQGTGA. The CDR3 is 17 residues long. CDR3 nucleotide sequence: TGTGCCAGCAGCTTAAATCGAGCGGGAGGAGCTGGCGGGGAGCTGTTTTTT. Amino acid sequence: CASSLNRAGGAGGELFF.

The CDR3 nucleotides read TGTGCCAGCAGCTTAAGGGGGGGGAGCTCCTACGAGCAGTACTTC. Its protein product is CASSLRGGSSYEQYF. The rearrangement links TRBV7-9 to TRBJ2-7, with D tentatively TRBD2 (7 bases). V lost 2 bases, J lost 0 bases, and 11 bases lay in between. CDR3 length equals 15 residues. Looked up from germline, CDR1 is SEHNR and CDR2 is FQNEAQ (reference sequence).

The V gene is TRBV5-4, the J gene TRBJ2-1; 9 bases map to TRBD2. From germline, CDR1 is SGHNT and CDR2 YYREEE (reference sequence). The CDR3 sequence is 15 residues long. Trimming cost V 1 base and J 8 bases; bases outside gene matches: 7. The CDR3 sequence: CASSLLSGSWDEQFF. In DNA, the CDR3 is TGTGCCAGCAGCTTGCTTAGCGGGAGCTGGGATGAGCAGTTCTTC.

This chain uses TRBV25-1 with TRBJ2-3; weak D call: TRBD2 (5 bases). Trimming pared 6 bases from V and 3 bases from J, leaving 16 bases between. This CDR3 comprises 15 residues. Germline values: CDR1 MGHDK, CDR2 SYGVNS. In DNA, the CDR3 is TGTGCCAGCAGCATGGACCTAACGGGGACAGATACGCAGTATTTT. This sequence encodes CASSMDLTGTDTQYF.

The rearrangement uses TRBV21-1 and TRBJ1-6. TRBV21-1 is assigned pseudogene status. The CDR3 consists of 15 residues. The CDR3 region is CASTFRLPPNSPLHF. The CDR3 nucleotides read TGTGCCAGCACCTTTAGACTCCCCCCTAATTCACCCCTCCACTTT.

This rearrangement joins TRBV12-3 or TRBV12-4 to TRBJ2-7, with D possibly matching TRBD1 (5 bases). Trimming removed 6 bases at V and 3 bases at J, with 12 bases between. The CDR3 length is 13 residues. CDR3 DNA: TGTGCCAGCAGCTTGGACAACAACTACGAGCAGTACTTC. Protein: CASSLDNNYEQYF.

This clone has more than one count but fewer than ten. The CDR3, as DNA: TGTGCCACCAGTGATCCGGGACAGGGGGAGGAGACCCAGTACTTC. Translation gives CATSDPGQGEETQYF. This chain links TRBV24-1 with TRBJ2-5; TRBD1 aligns across 11 bases. Trimming took 3 bases from V and 5 from J; bases not matched to a gene: 4. Per germline, CDR1 KGHDR and CDR2 SFDVKD. CDR3 length: 15 amino acids.

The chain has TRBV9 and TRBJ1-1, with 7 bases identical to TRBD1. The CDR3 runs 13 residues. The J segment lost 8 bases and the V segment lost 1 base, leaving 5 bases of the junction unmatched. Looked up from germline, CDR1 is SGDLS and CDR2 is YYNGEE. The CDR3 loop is CASSVFEGAEAFF. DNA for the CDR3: TGTGCCAGCAGCGTATTTGAGGGGGCAGAAGCTTTCTTT.

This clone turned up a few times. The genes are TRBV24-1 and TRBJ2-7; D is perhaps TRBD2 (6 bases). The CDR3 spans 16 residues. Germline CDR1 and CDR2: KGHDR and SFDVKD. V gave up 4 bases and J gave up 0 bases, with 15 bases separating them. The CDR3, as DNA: TGTGCCACCAGTGACGACGCGGGACGCATCTCCTACGAGCAGTACTTC. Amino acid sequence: CATSDDAGRISYEQYF.

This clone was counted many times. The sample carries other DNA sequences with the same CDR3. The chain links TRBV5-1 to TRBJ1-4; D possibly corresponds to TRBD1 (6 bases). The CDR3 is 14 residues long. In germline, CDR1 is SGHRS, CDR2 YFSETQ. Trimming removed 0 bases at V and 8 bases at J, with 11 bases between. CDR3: CASSLAQGNEKLFF. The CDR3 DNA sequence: TGCGCCAGCAGCTTGGCGCAGGGGAACGAAAAACTGTTTTTT.

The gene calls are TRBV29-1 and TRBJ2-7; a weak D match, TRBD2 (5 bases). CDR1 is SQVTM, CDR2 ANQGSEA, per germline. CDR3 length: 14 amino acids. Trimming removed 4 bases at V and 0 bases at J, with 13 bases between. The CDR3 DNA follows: TGCAGCGTTGCCCTAGCCGGTAGCTCCTACGAGCAGTACTTC. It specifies CSVALAGSSYEQYF.